This T cell receptor (beta chain) is from a study of shared clonotypes between healthy human individuals. Naive-designated CD8 cells lacked CD45RO, were positively enriched for CCR7, and omitted terminally differentiated effector memory CD45RA+ cells. Per the study methods: Junction-only sequences without quality scores were provided by ImmunoSEQ, so filtering was different. Libraries were prepared by immunoSEQ multiplex PCR; TCRdb keeps only in-frame clonotypes and omits some of them. The V and J calls and clone size come from that table; D and trimming were worked out from the DNA. This table has about 2.1 million clones, around 93% appearing once. Study-wide findings and caveats: In contrast to clonotypes shared by all four donors, non-shared clonotypes had lower generation probabilities. Four donors held about 4.6% of naive CD4 clonotypes in common.

For this clone: The antigen is undetermined.

Sequencing used naive CD8+ T cells from PBMCs. The TCR comes from a man in his late teens or twenties in good health. Some clones in this sample may be carry-over from other donors' samples.

The CDR3 DNA follows: TGTGCCAGCAGTCCTCTCTCTGGAAACACCATATATTTT. Protein sequence: CASSPLSGNTIYF. This chain joins TRBV27 and TRBJ1-3; no definite D call. The CDR3 loop spans 13 amino acids. The germline V gene encodes CDR1 MNHEY and CDR2 SMNVEV (reference sequence). V was cut by 5 bases and J by 0 bases, with 5 bases left in between.